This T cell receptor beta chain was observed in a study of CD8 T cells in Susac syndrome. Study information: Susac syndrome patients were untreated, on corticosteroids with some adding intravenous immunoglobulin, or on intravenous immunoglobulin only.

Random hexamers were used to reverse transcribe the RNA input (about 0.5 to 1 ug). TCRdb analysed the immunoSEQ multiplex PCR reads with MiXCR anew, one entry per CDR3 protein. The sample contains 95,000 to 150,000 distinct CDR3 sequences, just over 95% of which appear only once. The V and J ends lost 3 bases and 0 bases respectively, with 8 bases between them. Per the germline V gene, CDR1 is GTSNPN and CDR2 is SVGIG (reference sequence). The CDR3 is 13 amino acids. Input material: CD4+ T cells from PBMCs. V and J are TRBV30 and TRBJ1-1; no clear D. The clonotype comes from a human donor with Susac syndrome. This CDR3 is CAWRGRVNTEAFF. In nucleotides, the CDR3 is TGTGCCTGGAGAGGAAGAGTGAACACTGAAGCTTTCTTT.